This TCR beta chain is drawn from a study of blood T cell repertoires in COVID-19. Overall study: The United States, Italy and Spain provided the acute and convalescent COVID-19 samples. Nucleic acid was either cDNA or gDNA, and it came from T cells, B-cell-depleted T cells, or PBMCs.

This clone has just one count. Source study methods: The assay estimated nucleated cells by amplifying reference gene primers. Clones were read by immunoSEQ multiplex PCR, and TCRdb kept only the in-frame ones, dropping some. V, J and clone size derive from that table, while D and trimming were established from the DNA sequence. This sample has tens of thousands of clones, with 86% found just once. V was clipped by 6 bases and J by 4 bases; unmatched bases: 5. Germline CDR1 is LGHNT and CDR2 is FRNRAP. The CDR3 extends over 14 amino acids. The source material was peripheral blood. The V gene is TRBV12-5, the J gene TRBJ1-3, with 8 bases lining up with TRBD1. This TCR was sampled from a man aged 45-60 years with active or convalescent COVID-19. CDR3: CASGRGQEGNTIYF. DNA of the CDR3: TGTGCTAGTGGCCGGGGACAGGAGGGAAACACCATATATTTT.